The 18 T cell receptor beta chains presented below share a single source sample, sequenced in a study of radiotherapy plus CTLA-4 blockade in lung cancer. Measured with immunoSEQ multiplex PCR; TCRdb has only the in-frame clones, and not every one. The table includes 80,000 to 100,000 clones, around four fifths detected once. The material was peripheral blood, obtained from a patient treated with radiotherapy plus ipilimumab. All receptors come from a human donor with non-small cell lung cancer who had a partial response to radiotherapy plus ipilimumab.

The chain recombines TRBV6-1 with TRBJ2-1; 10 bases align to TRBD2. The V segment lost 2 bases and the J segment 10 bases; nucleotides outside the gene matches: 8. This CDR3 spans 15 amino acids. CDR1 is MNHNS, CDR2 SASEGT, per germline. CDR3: CASSESGRARGEQFF. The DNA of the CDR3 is TGTGCCAGCAGTGAAAGCGGGAGGGCCCGAGGAGAGCAGTTCTTC.

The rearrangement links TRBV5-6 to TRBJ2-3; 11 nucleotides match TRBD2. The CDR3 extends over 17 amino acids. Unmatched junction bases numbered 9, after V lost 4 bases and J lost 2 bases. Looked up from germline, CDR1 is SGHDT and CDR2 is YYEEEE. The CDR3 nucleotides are TGTGCCAGCAGCCCTACGACTAGCGGGACCTACACAGATACGCAGTATTTT. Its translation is CASSPTTSGTYTDTQYF.

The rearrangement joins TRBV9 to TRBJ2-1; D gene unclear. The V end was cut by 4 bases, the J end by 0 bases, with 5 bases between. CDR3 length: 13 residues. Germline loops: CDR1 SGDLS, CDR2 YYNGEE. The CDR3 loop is CASSFSSYNEQFF. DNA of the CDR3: TGTGCCAGCAGCTTTAGCTCCTACAATGAGCAGTTCTTC. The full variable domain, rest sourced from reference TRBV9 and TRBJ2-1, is DSGVTQTPKHLITATGQRVTLRCSPRSGDLSVYWYQQSLDQGLQFLIQYYNGEERAKGNILERFSAQQFPDLHSELNLSSLELGDSALYFCASSFSSYNEQFFGPGTRLTVL.

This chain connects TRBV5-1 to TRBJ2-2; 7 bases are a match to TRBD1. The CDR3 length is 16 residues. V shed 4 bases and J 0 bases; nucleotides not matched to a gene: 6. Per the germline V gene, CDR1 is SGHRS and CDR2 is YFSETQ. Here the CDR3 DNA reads TGCGCCAGCAGCGCGACAGGGAATACGAACACCGGGGAGCTGTTTTTT. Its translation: CASSATGNTNTGELFF.

The CDR3 loop reads CASSWGGDTQYF. For the CDR3, the DNA is TGTGCCAGCAGCTGGGGGGGAGATACGCAGTATTTT. The chain links TRBV7-2 to TRBJ2-3; 7 bases map to TRBD2. CDR1 is SGHTA and CDR2 is FQGNSA in the germline V gene. This CDR3 is built from 12 residues. The V gene end was trimmed by 4 bases and the J gene end by 5 bases; junction bases not matched to a gene: 0.

The DNA of the CDR3 is TGCGCCAGCACCCCGACTAGCGGATCCACCGGGGAGCTGTTTTTT. This translates into CASTPTSGSTGELFF. V is TRBV5-1 and J is TRBJ2-2; 9 positions match TRBD2. V lost 6 bases, J lost 4 bases, and 7 bases stayed unmatched. The CDR3 has 15 residues. Looked up from germline, CDR1 is SGHRS and CDR2 is YFSETQ.

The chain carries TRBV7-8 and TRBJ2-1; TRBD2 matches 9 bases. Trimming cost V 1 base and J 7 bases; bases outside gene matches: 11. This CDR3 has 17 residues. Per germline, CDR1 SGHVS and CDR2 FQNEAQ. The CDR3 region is CASSLVGWLAGRNEQFF. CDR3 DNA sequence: TGTGCCAGCAGCTTAGTCGGGTGGCTAGCGGGAAGAAATGAGCAGTTCTTC.

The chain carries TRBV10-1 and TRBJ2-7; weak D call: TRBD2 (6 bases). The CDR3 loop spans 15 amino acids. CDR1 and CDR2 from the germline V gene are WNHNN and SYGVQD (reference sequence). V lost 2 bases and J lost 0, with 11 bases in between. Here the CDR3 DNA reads TGCGCCAGCAGTGAGGGGACTCTGAGCTCCTACGAGCAGTACTTC. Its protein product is CASSEGTLSSYEQYF.

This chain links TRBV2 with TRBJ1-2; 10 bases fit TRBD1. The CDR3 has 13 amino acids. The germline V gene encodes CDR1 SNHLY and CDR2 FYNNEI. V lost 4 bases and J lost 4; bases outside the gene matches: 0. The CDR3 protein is CASSGTGGYGYTF. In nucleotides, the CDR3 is TGTGCCAGCAGTGGGACAGGGGGCTATGGCTACACCTTC.

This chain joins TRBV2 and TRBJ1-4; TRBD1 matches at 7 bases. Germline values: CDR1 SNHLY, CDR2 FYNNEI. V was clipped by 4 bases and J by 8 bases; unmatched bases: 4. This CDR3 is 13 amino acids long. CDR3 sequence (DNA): TGTGCCAGCAGTGTACAGGGGCGGGAAAAACTGTTTTTT. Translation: CASSVQGREKLFF. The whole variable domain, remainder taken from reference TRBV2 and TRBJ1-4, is EPEVTQTPSHQVTQMGQEVILRCVPISNHLYFYWYRQILGQKVEFLVSFYNNEISEKSEIFDDQFSVERPDGSNFTLKIRSTKLEDSAMYFCASSVQGREKLFFGSGTQLSVL.

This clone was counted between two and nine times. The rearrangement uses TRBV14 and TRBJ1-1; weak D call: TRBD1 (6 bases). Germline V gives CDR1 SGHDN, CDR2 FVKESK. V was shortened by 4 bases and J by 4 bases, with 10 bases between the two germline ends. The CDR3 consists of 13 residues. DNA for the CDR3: TGTGCCAGCAGCCGAGGGGGAAGCACTGAAGCTTTCTTT. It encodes CASSRGGSTEAFF.

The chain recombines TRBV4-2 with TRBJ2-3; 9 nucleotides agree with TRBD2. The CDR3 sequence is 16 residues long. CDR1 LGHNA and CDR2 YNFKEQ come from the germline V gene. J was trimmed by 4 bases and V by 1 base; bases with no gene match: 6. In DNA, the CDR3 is TGTGCCAGCAGCCAAGTCGCGGGAGGGCCCCCAGATACGCAGTATTTT. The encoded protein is CASSQVAGGPPDTQYF.

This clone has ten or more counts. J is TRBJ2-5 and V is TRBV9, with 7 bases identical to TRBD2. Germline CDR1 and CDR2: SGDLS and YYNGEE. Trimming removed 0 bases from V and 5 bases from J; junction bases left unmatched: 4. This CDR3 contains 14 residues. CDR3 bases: TGTGCCAGCAGCGTAGGGGGGGGGAGTGAGACCCAGTACTTC. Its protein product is CASSVGGGSETQYF.

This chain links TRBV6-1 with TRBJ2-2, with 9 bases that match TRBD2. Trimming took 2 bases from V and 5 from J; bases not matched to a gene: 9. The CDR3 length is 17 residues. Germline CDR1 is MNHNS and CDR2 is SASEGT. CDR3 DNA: TGTGCCAGCAGTGAACTAGCGGGATTTCGTTTAACCGGGGAGCTGTTTTTT. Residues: CASSELAGFRLTGELFF.

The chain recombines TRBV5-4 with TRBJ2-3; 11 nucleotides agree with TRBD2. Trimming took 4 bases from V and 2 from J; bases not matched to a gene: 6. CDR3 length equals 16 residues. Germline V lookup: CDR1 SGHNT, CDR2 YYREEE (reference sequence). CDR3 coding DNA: TGTGCCAGCAGCCGGGGGACTAGCGGTTTCACAGATACGCAGTATTTT. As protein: CASSRGTSGFTDTQYF.

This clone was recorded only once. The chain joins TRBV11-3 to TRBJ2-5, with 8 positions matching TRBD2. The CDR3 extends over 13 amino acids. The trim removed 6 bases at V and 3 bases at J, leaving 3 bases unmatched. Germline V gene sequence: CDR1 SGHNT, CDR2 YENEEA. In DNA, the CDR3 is TGTGCCAGCAGGGCAGCGGGAGAAGAGACCCAGTACTTC. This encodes CASRAAGEETQYF.

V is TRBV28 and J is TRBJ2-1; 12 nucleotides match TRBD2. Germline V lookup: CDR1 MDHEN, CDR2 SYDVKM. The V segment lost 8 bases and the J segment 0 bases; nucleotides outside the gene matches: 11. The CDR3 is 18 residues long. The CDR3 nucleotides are TGTGCCAGCTCGCGACTAGCGGGAGTCGGGAGCTCCTACAATGAGCAGTTCTTC. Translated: CASSRLAGVGSSYNEQFF.

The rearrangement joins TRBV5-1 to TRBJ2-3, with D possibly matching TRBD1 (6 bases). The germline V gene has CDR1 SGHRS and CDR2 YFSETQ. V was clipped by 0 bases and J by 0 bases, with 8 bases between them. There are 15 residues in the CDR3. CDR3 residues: CASSLDTGSTDTQYF. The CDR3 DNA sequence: TGCGCCAGCAGCTTGGACACAGGGAGCACAGATACGCAGTATTTT.